This T cell receptor (beta chain) originates from a study of identical twins. TCRdb passed the 5' RACE reads through MiXCR, listing each CDR3 protein once. The table records 400,000 or so distinct CDR3 sequences, 9% of them present only once. The CDR3 runs 15 residues. V lost 4 bases and J lost 5; bases outside the gene matches: 10. The germline V gene encodes CDR1 SGHRS and CDR2 YFSETQ. This clonotype showed up just a few times. The antigen is undetermined. Regarding the study as a whole: Diverse VJ usage suggested most zero-insertion clonotypes were not invariant T cells.

The chain links TRBV5-1 to TRBJ1-1; 8 nucleotides match TRBD1. The receptor was derived from a woman aged 45-65 years in good health. Sequencing was carried out using naive T cells sorted from blood. The CDR3 region has the DNA TGCGCCAGCAGCCCCCGGCAGGGGGCTGGAACTGAAGCTTTCTTT. Amino acids: CASSPRQGAGTEAFF.